These 4 T cell receptor beta chains were sequenced from one sample in a study of blood T cell repertoires in COVID-19. Some clones are missing from TCRdb's copy, which holds only in-frame ones; the method was immunoSEQ multiplex PCR. The table includes 130,000 to 150,000 clones, about four fifths detected once. The sample comprised peripheral blood. The receptors stem from a human donor in a cohort sampled during active COVID-19.

The chain recombines TRBV2 with TRBJ2-7; 7 positions agree with TRBD1. In germline, CDR1 is SNHLY, CDR2 FYNNEI. This CDR3 contains 15 residues. The ends lost 8 bases at V and 0 bases at J; junction bases unmatched: 10. The CDR3 region has the DNA TGTGCCAGCGGCCAACCGGGACAGCCCTCCTACGAGCAGTACTTC. It specifies CASGQPGQPSYEQYF.

J is TRBJ1-3 and V is TRBV5-5; D not certain. The germline V and J ends were trimmed by 3 bases and 4 bases, with 11 bases remaining between them. The germline V gene has CDR1 SGHKS and CDR2 YYEKEE (reference sequence). The CDR3 runs to 14 residues. The CDR3, as DNA: TGTGCCAGCAGCTACGGGGTGAACGGAAACACCATATATTTT. This encodes CASSYGVNGNTIYF.

The chain links TRBV19 to TRBJ1-5, with TRBD1 as a possible D gene (6 bases). Germline-derived CDR1 and CDR2 are LNHDA and SQIVND (reference sequence). The CDR3 is 14 residues long. V lost 10 bases and J lost 4, with 17 bases in between. The CDR3 loop is CATTDSRGNQPQHF. In DNA form, the CDR3 reads TGTGCCACCACGGACTCTAGGGGGAATCAGCCCCAGCATTTT.

This clone showed up just a few times. The chain uses TRBV5-6 and TRBJ1-5; 7 bases agree with TRBD1. J was trimmed by 3 bases and V by 4 bases; bases with no gene match: 7. This CDR3 is 15 amino acids long. Germline values: CDR1 SGHDT, CDR2 YYEEEE. CDR3 protein: CASSRTGVDNQPQHF. The CDR3 nucleotides are TGTGCCAGCAGCCGGACAGGCGTCGACAATCAGCCCCAGCATTTT.